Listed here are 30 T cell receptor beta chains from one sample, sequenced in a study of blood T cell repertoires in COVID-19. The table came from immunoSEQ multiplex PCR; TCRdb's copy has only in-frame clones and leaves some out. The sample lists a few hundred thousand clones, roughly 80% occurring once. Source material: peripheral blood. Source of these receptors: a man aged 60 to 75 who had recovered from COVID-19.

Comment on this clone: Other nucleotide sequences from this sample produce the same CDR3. The CDR3 spells CASSPRGSYEQYF. The CDR3 region has the DNA TGTGCCAGCAGCCCTAGGGGATCCTACGAGCAGTACTTC. The rearrangement uses TRBV3-1 (or the pseudogene TRBV3-2) and TRBJ2-7, with D possibly TRBD1 on 5 matching bases. The CDR3 has 13 residues. Trimming removed 4 bases at V and 1 base at J, with 8 bases between. Per the germline V gene, CDR1 is LGHDT and CDR2 is YNNKEL (reference sequence).

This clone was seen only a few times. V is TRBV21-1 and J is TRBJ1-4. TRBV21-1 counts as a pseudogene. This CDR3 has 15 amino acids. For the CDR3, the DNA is TGTGCCAGCAGCAAATGGGGGGGAACTAATGAAAAACTGTTTTTT. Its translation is CASSKWGGTNEKLFF.

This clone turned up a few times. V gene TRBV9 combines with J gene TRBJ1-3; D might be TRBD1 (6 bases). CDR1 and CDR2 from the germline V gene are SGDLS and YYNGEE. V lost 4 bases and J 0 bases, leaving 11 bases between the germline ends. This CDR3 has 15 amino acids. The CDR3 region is CASSSQGISGNTIYF. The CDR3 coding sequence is TGTGCCAGCAGCTCCCAGGGGATCTCTGGAAACACCATATATTTT. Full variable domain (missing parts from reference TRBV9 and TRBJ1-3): DSGVTQTPKHLITATGQRVTLRCSPRSGDLSVYWYQQSLDQGLQFLIQYYNGEERAKGNILERFSAQQFPDLHSELNLSSLELGDSALYFCASSSQGISGNTIYFGEGSWLTVV.

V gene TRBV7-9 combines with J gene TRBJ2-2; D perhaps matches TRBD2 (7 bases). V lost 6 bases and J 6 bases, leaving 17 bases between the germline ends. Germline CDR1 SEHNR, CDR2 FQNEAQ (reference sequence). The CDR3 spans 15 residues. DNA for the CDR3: TGTGCCAGCAGGTCATCGGGGGGCGCCGCCGGGGAGCTGTTTTTT. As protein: CASRSSGGAAGELFF. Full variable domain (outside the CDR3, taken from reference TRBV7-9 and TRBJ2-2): DTGVSQNPRHKITKRGQNVTFRCDPISEHNRLYWYRQTLGQGPEFLTYFQNEAQLEKSRLLSDRFSAERPKGSFSTLEIQRTEQGDSAMYLCASRSSGGAAGELFFGEGSRLTVL.

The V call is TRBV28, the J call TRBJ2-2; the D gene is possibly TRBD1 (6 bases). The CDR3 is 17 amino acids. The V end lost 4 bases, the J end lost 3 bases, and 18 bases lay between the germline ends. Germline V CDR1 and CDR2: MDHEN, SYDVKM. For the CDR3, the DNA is TGTGCCAGCAGTTCCCCTTTGGGGGCCGACTACACCGGGGAGCTGTTTTTT. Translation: CASSSPLGADYTGELFF. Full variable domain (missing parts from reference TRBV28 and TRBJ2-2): DVKVTQSSRYLVKRTGEKVFLECVQDMDHENMFWYRQDPGLGLRLIYFSYDVKMKEKGDIPEGYSVSREKKERFSLILESASTNQTSMYLCASSSPLGADYTGELFFGEGSRLTVL.

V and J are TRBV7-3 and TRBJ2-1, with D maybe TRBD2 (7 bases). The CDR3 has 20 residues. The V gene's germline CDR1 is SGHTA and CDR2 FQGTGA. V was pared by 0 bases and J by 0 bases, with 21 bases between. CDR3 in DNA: TGTGCCAGCAGCTTAACCCATCCCGCGGGGGCGGGCACCTCCTACAATGAGCAGTTCTTC. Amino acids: CASSLTHPAGAGTSYNEQFF.

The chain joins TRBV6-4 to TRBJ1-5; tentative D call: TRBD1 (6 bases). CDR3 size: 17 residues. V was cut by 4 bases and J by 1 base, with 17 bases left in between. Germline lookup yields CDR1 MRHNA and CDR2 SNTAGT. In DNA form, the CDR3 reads TGTGCCAGCAGTGCGGGGAGGTGGGGGGGCAGCAATCAGCCCCAGCATTTT. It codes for CASSAGRWGGSNQPQHF.

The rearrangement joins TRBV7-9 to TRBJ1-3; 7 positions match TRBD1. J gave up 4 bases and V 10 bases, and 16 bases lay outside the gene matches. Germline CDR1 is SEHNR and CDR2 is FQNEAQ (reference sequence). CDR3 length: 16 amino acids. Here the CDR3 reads CAIAVWRGQVGNTIYF. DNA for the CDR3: TGTGCCATTGCAGTGTGGAGGGGGCAAGTCGGAAACACCATATATTTT. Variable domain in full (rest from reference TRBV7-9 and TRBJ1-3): DTGVSQNPRHKITKRGQNVTFRCDPISEHNRLYWYRQTLGQGPEFLTYFQNEAQLEKSRLLSDRFSAERPKGSFSTLEIQRTEQGDSAMYLCAIAVWRGQVGNTIYFGEGSWLTVV.

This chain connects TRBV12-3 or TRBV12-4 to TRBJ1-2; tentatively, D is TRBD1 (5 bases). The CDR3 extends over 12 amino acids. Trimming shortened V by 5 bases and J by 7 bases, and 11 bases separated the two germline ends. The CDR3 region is CASSRQGIGYTF. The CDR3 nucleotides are TGTGCCAGCAGTCGTCAGGGTATTGGCTACACCTTC.

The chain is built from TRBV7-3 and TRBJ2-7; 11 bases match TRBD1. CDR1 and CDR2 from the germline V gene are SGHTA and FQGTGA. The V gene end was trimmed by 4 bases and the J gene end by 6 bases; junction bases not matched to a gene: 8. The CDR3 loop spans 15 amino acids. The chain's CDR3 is CASSCGQGASCEQYF. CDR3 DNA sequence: TGTGCCAGCAGCTGCGGACAGGGGGCTTCTTGCGAGCAGTACTTC.

CDR3 sequence reads: CASSSYGRDRTNYGYTF. CDR3 DNA: TGTGCCAGCAGTTCCTACGGCCGGGACAGAACTAACTATGGCTACACCTTC. This rearrangement joins TRBV27 to TRBJ1-2; 7 nucleotides agree with TRBD1. With 4 bases clipped from V and 0 bases from J, the junction kept 11 bases outside the gene matches. CDR3 length equals 17 residues. Germline V gene lookup returns CDR1 MNHEY and CDR2 SMNVEV (reference sequence).

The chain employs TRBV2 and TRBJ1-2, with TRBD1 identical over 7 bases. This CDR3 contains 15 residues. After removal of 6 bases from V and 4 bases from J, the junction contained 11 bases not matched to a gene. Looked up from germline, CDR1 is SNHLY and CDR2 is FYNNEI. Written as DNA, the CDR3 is TGTGCCAGCAGAACTGACAGGGCGGCGGGCTATGGCTACACCTTC. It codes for CASRTDRAAGYGYTF.

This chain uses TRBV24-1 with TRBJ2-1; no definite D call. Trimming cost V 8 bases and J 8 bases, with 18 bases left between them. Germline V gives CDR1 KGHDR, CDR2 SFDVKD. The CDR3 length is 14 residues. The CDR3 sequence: CATKTLVIGDEQFF. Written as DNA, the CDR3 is TGTGCCACCAAAACCCTAGTAATTGGCGATGAGCAGTTCTTC.

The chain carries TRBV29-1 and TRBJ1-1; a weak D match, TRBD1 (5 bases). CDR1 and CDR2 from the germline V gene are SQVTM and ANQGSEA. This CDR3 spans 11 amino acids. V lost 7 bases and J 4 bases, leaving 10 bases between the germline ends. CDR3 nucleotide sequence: TGCAGCGGGGGAAGGGGCACTGAAGCTTTCTTT. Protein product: CSGGRGTEAFF.

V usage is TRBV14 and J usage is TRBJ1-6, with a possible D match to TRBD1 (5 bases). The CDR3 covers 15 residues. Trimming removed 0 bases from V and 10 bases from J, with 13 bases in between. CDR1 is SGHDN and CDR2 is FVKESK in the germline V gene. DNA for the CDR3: TGTGCCAGCAGCCAAGATTGGGGGGTTAACTCACCCCTCCACTTT. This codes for CASSQDWGVNSPLHF.

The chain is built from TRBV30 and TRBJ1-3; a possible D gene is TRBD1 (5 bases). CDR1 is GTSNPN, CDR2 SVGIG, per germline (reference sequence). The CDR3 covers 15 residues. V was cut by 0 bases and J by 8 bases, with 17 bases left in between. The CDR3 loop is CAWSVTRQPGDTIYF. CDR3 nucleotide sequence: TGTGCCTGGAGTGTAACGAGACAGCCTGGGGACACCATATATTTT.

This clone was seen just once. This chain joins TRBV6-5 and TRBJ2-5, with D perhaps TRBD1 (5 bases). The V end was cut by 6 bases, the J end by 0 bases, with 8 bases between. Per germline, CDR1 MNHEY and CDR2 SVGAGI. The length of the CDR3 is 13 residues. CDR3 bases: TGTGCCAGCAGACGACAGTACCAAGAGACCCAGTACTTC. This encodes CASRRQYQETQYF.

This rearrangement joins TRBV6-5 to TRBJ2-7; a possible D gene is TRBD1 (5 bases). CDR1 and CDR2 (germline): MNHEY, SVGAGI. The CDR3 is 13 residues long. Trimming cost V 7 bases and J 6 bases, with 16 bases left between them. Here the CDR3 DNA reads TGTGCCAGCACAGGGCAGGCGTCATCCGAGCAGTACTTC. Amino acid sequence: CASTGQASSEQYF.

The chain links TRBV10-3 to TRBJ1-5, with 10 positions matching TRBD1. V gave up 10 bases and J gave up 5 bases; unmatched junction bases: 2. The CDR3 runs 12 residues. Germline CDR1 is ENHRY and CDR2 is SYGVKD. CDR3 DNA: TGTGCCACCGGACAGGGGGATCAGCCCCAGCATTTT. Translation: CATGQGDQPQHF.

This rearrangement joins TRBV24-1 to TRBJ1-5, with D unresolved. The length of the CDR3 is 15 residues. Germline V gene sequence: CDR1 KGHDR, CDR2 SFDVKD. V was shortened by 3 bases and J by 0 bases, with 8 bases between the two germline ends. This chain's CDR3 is CATSDPRYSNQPQHF. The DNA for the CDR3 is TGTGCCACCAGTGATCCCAGATATAGCAATCAGCCCCAGCATTTT.

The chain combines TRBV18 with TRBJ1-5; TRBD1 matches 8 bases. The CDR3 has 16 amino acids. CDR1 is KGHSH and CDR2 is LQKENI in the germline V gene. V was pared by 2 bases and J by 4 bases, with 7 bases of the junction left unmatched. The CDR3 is CASSPSNRGANQPQHF. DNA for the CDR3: TGTGCCAGCTCACCATCCAACAGGGGGGCTAATCAGCCCCAGCATTTT.

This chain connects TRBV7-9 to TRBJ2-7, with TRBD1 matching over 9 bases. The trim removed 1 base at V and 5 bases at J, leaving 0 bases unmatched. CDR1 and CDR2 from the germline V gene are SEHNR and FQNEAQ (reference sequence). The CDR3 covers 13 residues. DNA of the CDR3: TGTGCCAGCAGCTTAGGGACAGGGGACGAGCAGTACTTC. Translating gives CASSLGTGDEQYF.

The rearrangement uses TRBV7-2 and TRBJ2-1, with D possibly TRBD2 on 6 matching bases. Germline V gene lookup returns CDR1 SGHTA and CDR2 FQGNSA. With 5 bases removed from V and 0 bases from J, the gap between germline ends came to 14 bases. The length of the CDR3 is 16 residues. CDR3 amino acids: CASSPSGGSSYNEQFF. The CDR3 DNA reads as TGTGCCAGCAGCCCCTCCGGGGGTAGCTCCTACAATGAGCAGTTCTTC.

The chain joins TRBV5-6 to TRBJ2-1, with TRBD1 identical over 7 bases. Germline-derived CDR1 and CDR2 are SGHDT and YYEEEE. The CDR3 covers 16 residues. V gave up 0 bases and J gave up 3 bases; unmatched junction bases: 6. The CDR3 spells CASSLAGTALYNEQFF. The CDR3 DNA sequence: TGTGCCAGCAGCTTGGCAGGGACAGCCCTCTACAATGAGCAGTTCTTC.

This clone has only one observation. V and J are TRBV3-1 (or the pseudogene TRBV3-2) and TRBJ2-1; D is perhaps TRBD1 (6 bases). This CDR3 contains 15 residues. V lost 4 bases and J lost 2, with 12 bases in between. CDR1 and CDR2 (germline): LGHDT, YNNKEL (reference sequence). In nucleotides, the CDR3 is TGTGCCAGCAGCCCCGACAGGTCTGCCTACAATGAGCAGTTCTTC. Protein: CASSPDRSAYNEQFF.

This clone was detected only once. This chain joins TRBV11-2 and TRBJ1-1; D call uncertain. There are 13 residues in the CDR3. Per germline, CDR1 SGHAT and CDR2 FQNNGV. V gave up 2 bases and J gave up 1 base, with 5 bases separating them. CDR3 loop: CASSLTRNTEAFF. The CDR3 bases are TGTGCCAGCAGCTTAACGAGGAACACTGAAGCTTTCTTT.

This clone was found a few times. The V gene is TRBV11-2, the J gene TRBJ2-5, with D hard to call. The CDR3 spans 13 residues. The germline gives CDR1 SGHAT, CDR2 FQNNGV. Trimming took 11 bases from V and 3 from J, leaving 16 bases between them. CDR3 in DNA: TGTGCCTCACAAGTGTTCGGAGAAGAGACCCAGTACTTC. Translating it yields CASQVFGEETQYF.

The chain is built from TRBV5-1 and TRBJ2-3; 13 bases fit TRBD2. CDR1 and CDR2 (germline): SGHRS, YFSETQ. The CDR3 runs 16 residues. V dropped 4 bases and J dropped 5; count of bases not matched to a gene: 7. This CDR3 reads CASSTGLAGAVDTQYF. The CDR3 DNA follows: TGCGCCAGCAGCACCGGACTAGCGGGAGCGGTAGATACGCAGTATTTT.

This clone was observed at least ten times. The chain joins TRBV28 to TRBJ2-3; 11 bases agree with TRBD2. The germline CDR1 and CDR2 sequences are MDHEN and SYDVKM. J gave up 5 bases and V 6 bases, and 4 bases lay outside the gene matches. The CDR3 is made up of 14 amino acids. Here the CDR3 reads CASRRLAGRDTQYF. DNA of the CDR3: TGTGCCAGCAGGAGACTAGCGGGAAGAGATACGCAGTATTTT.

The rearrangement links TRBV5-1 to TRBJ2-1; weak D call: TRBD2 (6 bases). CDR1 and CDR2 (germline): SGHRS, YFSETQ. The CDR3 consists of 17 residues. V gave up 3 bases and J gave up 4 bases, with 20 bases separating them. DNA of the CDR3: TGCGCCAGCAGCTCTCGTAGTGACGGGACTCAGTACAATGAGCAGTTCTTC. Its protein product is CASSSRSDGTQYNEQFF. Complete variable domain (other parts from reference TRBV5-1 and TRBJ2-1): KAGVTQTPRYLIKTRGQQVTLSCSPISGHRSVSWYQQTPGQGLQFLFEYFSETQRNKGNFPGRFSGRQFSNSRSEMNVSTLELGDSALYLCASSSRSDGTQYNEQFFGPGTRLTVL.